This T cell receptor (beta chain) was profiled in a study of T cell clones after liver transplantation. Study background: Samples came from ITN030ST, which attempted immunosuppression withdrawal within 2 years of liver transplantation. A pre-transplant mixed lymphocyte reaction with TCRbeta sequencing defined graft-donor-reactive clones followed in post-transplant blood. Findings of the study overall: Compared with third party-reactive sequences, donor-reactive ones declined more, independent of withdrawal success.

Thawed unstimulated PBMCs were FACS-sorted by CD3, CD4 and CD8 into two populations. Note on this clone: Its antigen is not known. A much larger clone differs from this one at a single base, so this may be a read error.

The CDR3 spans 11 residues. Per germline, CDR1 SGHDN and CDR2 FVKESK. Sequencing was performed with immunoSEQ multiplex PCR; in TCRdb, only in-frame clones are kept and a portion is missing. Among about 76,000 clones listed, approximately 87% were seen once. The specimen comprised CD4+ T cells from blood, sampled at the 22-month timepoint. The sequence was collected from a human patient who received a liver transplant. Certain T cells may be donor cells from the graft. The J gene is TRBJ2-7, the V gene TRBV14; 8 bases align to TRBD1. CDR3 DNA: TGTACCAGCAGCCAGGGGGCTGAGCAGTACTTC. It specifies CTSSQGAEQYF.